This T cell receptor (beta chain) was recorded in a study of radiotherapy plus CTLA-4 blockade in lung cancer. The wider study: Disease control was present in 30% to 40% of patients, and objective responses in about 19%.

This clone was counted a few times. Its antigen is undetermined. Study-wide points: Early blood T cell clone changes and increased post-radiation serum interferon-beta were reportedly the strongest response predictors. Blood saw expansion of tumor-derived TCR clones after radiotherapy plus ipilimumab.

The CDR3 is 15 residues long. The V end was cut by 5 bases, the J end by 3 bases, with 14 bases between. From germline, CDR1 is MNHNY and CDR2 SVGAGI (reference sequence). Using immunoSEQ multiplex PCR, the repertoire was profiled, and TCRdb retains in-frame clones only, with some absent. The repertoire holds over 85,000 clones, with 88% as singletons. Chemo-refractory metastatic non-small-cell lung cancer patients were treated with focal radiation plus CTLA-4 blockade with ipilimumab. The clonotype originates from a human donor with non-small cell lung cancer that progressed on radiotherapy plus ipilimumab. The rearrangement uses TRBV6-6 and TRBJ1-3; possibly TRBD1 for D (6 bases). The input for sequencing was peripheral blood, taken from a patient treated with radiotherapy plus ipilimumab. CDR3 sequence reads: CASSTTQGSGNTIYF. DNA for the CDR3: TGTGCCAGCAGTACTACACAGGGAAGTGGAAACACCATATATTTT.